This entry concerns a single T cell receptor (beta chain). Its antigen is not identified. The record originates from a study of blood T cells in healthy people across ages. Study-wide context: In model experiments, template switching was able to capture about one barcoded beta molecule for every two T cells that were present.

Findings and caveats of the study: TCR beta diversity, measured per million T cells, fell in a roughly linear way with age. PBMCs were not sorted, which prevented a conclusive comparison of naive versus antigen-experienced cells. The percentage of naive T cells correlated strongly with TCR beta diversity.

Together with a sample-barcoded 5' primer, a J-beta primer mix was included in a second PCR lasting roughly 6 to 12 cycles. Using its own MiXCR run on the 5' RACE reads, TCRdb lists one record per CDR3 protein. The repertoire consists of 550,000 to 800,000 distinct CDR3 sequences, with under 25% occurring once and the leading ten covering roughly 3.6%. This CDR3 is 15 amino acids long. In germline, CDR1 is SGHKS, CDR2 YYEKEE (reference sequence). The trim removed 5 bases at V and 7 bases at J, leaving 11 bases unmatched. Sequenced sample: blood. This receptor was obtained from a man aged 65-85 years in good health. This rearrangement joins TRBV5-5 to TRBJ1-5; the match to TRBD1 covers 8 bases. This CDR3 is CASSSTGQGGQPQHF. Written as DNA, the CDR3 is TGTGCCAGCAGTTCGACAGGACAGGGCGGGCAGCCCCAGCATTTT.